These T cell receptor beta chains were read from a single sample in a study of CD8+ T cells in alopecia areata. Generated by immunoSEQ multiplex PCR, the TCRdb table keeps only in-frame clones and is missing some. The table records some 190,000 clones, under 80% of them present only once. Here the sequenced sample was CD4+ T cells sorted from blood, taken around week 50, from a patient treated with tofacitinib. These receptors were obtained from a human donor with alopecia areata. CDR3s include the opening cysteine and the closing phenylalanine or tryptophan. The order of the fields is J gene, V gene, D gene, clone size, CDR3 protein, CDR3 DNA. A D gene is named only where the DNA matches it firmly. Clone size is shown for a subset of rows, as once, few, many or a class of expanded clone.

j_call: TRBJ1-5; v_call: TRBV29-1; d_call: NA; clone_size: NA; cdr3_aa: CSVEENSNQPQHF; cdr3_nt: TGCAGCGTTGAAGAGAATAGCAATCAGCCCCAGCATTTT
j_call: TRBJ1-6; v_call: TRBV13; d_call: NA; clone_size: NA; cdr3_aa: CASSGVQVNSPLHF; cdr3_nt: TGTGCCAGCAGTGGAGTCCAGGTGAATTCACCCCTCCACTTT
j_call: TRBJ1-1; v_call: TRBV30; d_call: TRBD1; clone_size: NA; cdr3_aa: CAWSRQGRTNTEAFF; cdr3_nt: TGTGCCTGGAGTCGACAGGGTAGGACGAACACTGAAGCTTTCTTT
j_call: TRBJ2-1; v_call: TRBV29-1; d_call: TRBD2; clone_size: NA; cdr3_aa: CSVEQPGLVLYNEQFF; cdr3_nt: TGCAGCGTTGAACAACCGGGACTAGTTTTGTACAATGAGCAGTTCTTC
j_call: TRBJ2-7; v_call: TRBV27; d_call: TRBD1; clone_size: NA; cdr3_aa: CASSSFPGQGLYEQYF; cdr3_nt: TGTGCCAGCAGTTCCTTTCCGGGACAGGGTCTTTACGAGCAGTACTTC
j_call: TRBJ1-6; v_call: TRBV4-3; d_call: NA; clone_size: few; cdr3_aa: CASSQDSGNSPLHF; cdr3_nt: TGCGCCAGCAGCCAAGATAGCGGGAATTCACCCCTCCACTTT
j_call: TRBJ1-4; v_call: TRBV11-2; d_call: NA; clone_size: NA; cdr3_aa: CASSPGQRSNEKLFF; cdr3_nt: TGTGCCAGCAGCCCGGGACAACGATCGAATGAAAAACTGTTTTTT
j_call: TRBJ2-2; v_call: TRBV30; d_call: NA; clone_size: NA; cdr3_aa: CAWSVSRPVNTGELFF; cdr3_nt: TGTGCCTGGAGTGTATCCCGCCCGGTGAATACCGGGGAGCTGTTTTTT
j_call: TRBJ1-5; v_call: TRBV27; d_call: TRBD1; clone_size: NA; cdr3_aa: CASRAGTGDPRPQHF; cdr3_nt: TGTGCCAGCAGAGCCGGGACAGGGGATCCCAGGCCCCAGCATTTT
j_call: TRBJ2-7; v_call: TRBV27; d_call: NA; clone_size: NA; cdr3_aa: CASSNSGYEQYF; cdr3_nt: TGTGCCAGCAGTAACTCAGGCTACGAGCAGTACTTC
j_call: TRBJ2-1; v_call: TRBV21-1; d_call: NA; clone_size: few; cdr3_aa: CASSKAKGRRPYNEQFF; cdr3_nt: TGTGCCAGCAGCAAAGCGAAAGGGAGGAGGCCCTACAATGAGCAGTTCTTC
j_call: TRBJ2-7; v_call: TRBV27; d_call: TRBD1; clone_size: NA; cdr3_aa: CASRGQGVVHEQYF; cdr3_nt: TGTGCCAGCAGAGGACAGGGAGTTGTCCACGAGCAGTACTTC
j_call: TRBJ2-7; v_call: TRBV4-3; d_call: NA; clone_size: NA; cdr3_aa: CASSQQDGYEQYF; cdr3_nt: TGCGCCAGCAGCCAACAGGACGGCTACGAGCAGTACTTC
j_call: TRBJ1-6; v_call: TRBV30; d_call: TRBD1; clone_size: NA; cdr3_aa: CAWMGQTGNSPLHF; cdr3_nt: TGTGCCTGGATGGGACAGACAGGGAATTCACCCCTCCACTTT
j_call: TRBJ2-7; v_call: TRBV6-6; d_call: TRBD1; clone_size: NA; cdr3_aa: CASSYLDRGQGEQYF; cdr3_nt: TGTGCCAGCAGTTACCTTGACAGGGGGCAAGGCGAGCAGTACTTC
j_call: TRBJ2-3; v_call: TRBV29-1; d_call: TRBD2; clone_size: NA; cdr3_aa: CSVIGTTPSLDTQYF; cdr3_nt: TGCAGCGTGATCGGGACTACCCCTTCCTTGGATACGCAGTATTTT
j_call: TRBJ1-4; v_call: TRBV30; d_call: TRBD1; clone_size: many; cdr3_aa: CAWSQGVVDEKLFF; cdr3_nt: TGTGCCTGGTCGCAGGGGGTGGTCGATGAAAAACTGTTTTTT
j_call: TRBJ2-1; v_call: TRBV29-1; d_call: TRBD1; clone_size: few; cdr3_aa: CSGADRGPNNEQFF; cdr3_nt: TGCAGCGGTGCCGACAGGGGGCCCAACAATGAGCAGTTCTTC
j_call: TRBJ1-1; v_call: TRBV10-3; d_call: NA; clone_size: few; cdr3_aa: CAISESTGGWGAQAEAFF; cdr3_nt: TGTGCCATCAGTGAGTCAACGGGAGGGTGGGGAGCCCAGGCTGAAGCTTTCTTT
j_call: TRBJ2-3; v_call: TRBV19; d_call: NA; clone_size: NA; cdr3_aa: CASSQGIIDTQYF; cdr3_nt: TGTGCCAGCAGTCAGGGGATTATCGATACGCAGTATTTT
j_call: TRBJ2-7; v_call: TRBV7-9; d_call: NA; clone_size: many; cdr3_aa: CASSLQGGGEQYF; cdr3_nt: TGTGCCAGCAGCTTACAGGGGGGTGGCGAGCAGTACTTC
j_call: TRBJ2-1; v_call: TRBV14; d_call: TRBD2; clone_size: few; cdr3_aa: CASSQPRGLAGVNEQFF; cdr3_nt: TGTGCCAGCAGCCAACCCCGAGGACTAGCGGGTGTGAATGAGCAGTTCTTC
j_call: TRBJ1-5; v_call: TRBV19; d_call: NA; clone_size: NA; cdr3_aa: CASSTPGEGRQPQHF; cdr3_nt: TGTGCCAGTAGTACACCAGGGGAGGGCCGGCAGCCCCAGCATTTT
j_call: TRBJ1-1; v_call: TRBV29-1; d_call: TRBD1; clone_size: NA; cdr3_aa: CSVSGAGGLTEAFF; cdr3_nt: TGCAGCGTTAGCGGAGCAGGGGGCCTCACTGAAGCTTTCTTT
j_call: TRBJ2-1; v_call: TRBV29-1; d_call: TRBD1; clone_size: once; cdr3_aa: CSVFPRTGHGNEQFF; cdr3_nt: TGCAGCGTATTTCCTAGGACAGGGCATGGGAATGAGCAGTTCTTC
j_call: TRBJ1-5; v_call: TRBV30; d_call: TRBD1; clone_size: NA; cdr3_aa: CAWDSGQGNQPQHF; cdr3_nt: TGTGCCTGGGACTCGGGACAGGGGAATCAGCCCCAGCATTTT
j_call: TRBJ2-7; v_call: TRBV30; d_call: TRBD2; clone_size: NA; cdr3_aa: CAWSSPRGVSYEQYF; cdr3_nt: TGTGCCTGGAGTTCGCCGCGGGGGGTCTCCTACGAGCAGTACTTC
j_call: TRBJ2-5; v_call: TRBV7-2; d_call: TRBD1; clone_size: NA; cdr3_aa: CASSPRQGRETQYF; cdr3_nt: TGTGCCAGCAGCCCCAGACAGGGGCGGGAGACCCAGTACTTC
j_call: TRBJ1-5; v_call: TRBV10-3; d_call: NA; clone_size: few; cdr3_aa: CAISESTGQPQHF; cdr3_nt: TGTGCCATCAGTGAGTCCACAGGGCAGCCCCAGCATTTT
j_call: TRBJ2-7; v_call: TRBV23-1; d_call: TRBD1; clone_size: once; cdr3_aa: CASTDVRDRDYEQYF; cdr3_nt: TGCGCCAGCACCGATGTCCGGGACAGGGACTACGAGCAGTACTTC
j_call: TRBJ1-2; v_call: TRBV5-6; d_call: TRBD1; clone_size: NA; cdr3_aa: CASSLAGTARYGYTF; cdr3_nt: TGTGCCAGCAGCTTGGCCGGGACAGCGAGGTATGGCTACACCTTC
j_call: TRBJ1-1; v_call: TRBV5-1; d_call: NA; clone_size: NA; cdr3_aa: CASSLLSLVNSGNTEAFF; cdr3_nt: TGCGCCAGCAGCTTGTTGAGTCTGGTTAACAGTGGGAACACTGAAGCTTTCTTT
j_call: TRBJ2-1; v_call: TRBV30; d_call: TRBD2; clone_size: NA; cdr3_aa: CAWSVLRASGEQFF; cdr3_nt: TGTGCCTGGAGTGTACTCCGGGCTAGCGGTGAGCAGTTCTTC
j_call: TRBJ1-1; v_call: TRBV2; d_call: NA; clone_size: NA; cdr3_aa: CAGSESGGDTEAFF; cdr3_nt: TGTGCCGGCAGTGAATCCGGCGGGGACACTGAAGCTTTCTTT